This T cell receptor (beta chain) was captured in a study of metastatic and nonmetastatic thyroid tumors. Turning to the study itself: Where malignant and benign thyroid patients were concerned, repertoires were compared across blood and tumor or nodule tissue.

The entire patient cohort was treatment-naive prior to thyroid surgery. Study-level points and caveats: Across blood and tumor, TCR beta diversity in malignant thyroid tumors was reportedly significantly higher than in benign nodules.

In the authors' methods: The distant-metastasis classifier for papillary thyroid cancer was built from CDR3 differences across clinicopathological groups. TCRdb reprocessed the PCR reads via MiXCR. The V and J calls come from TCRdb's annotation, not from the publication. Among 15,000 to 20,000 clones, about 22% were seen once, and the ten largest hold around a fifth. This clone was seen more than once but under ten times. The antigen is undetermined. This TCR was recovered from a female donor with papillary thyroid cancer or a benign thyroid nodule (not recorded which). Some clones in this sample may be carry-over from other donors' samples. Sequencing input: adjacent normal tissue.

The CDR3 reads CASSSPGQGQETQYF. Here the CDR3 DNA reads TGTGCCAGCAGTTCCCCGGGACAGGGTCAAGAGACCCAGTACTTC. V is TRBV28 and J is TRBJ2-5; 9 bases match TRBD1. V was pared by 4 bases and J by 2 bases, with 5 bases of the junction left unmatched. The CDR3 extends over 15 amino acids. Looked up from germline, CDR1 is MDHEN and CDR2 is SYDVKM.